This passage covers 25 T cell receptor beta chains from one sample sequenced in a study of cytomegalovirus exposure and HLA in healthy donors. Primers: 60 Vbeta forward and 13 Jbeta reverse. Here immunoSEQ multiplex PCR was the method, and the copy in TCRdb shows in-frame clones only, minus some. The data contain roughly 190,000 clones, roughly 60% of them seen just once; the ten biggest clones take up around 3%. What was sequenced was PBMCs. All receptors derive from a man aged 35 to 55 in good health and CMV-seronegative.

The J gene is TRBJ2-3, the V gene TRBV5-1; 7 nucleotides agree with TRBD1. The CDR3 sequence is 19 residues long. With 0 bases clipped from V and 8 bases from J, the junction kept 21 bases outside the gene matches. The germline V gene encodes CDR1 SGHRS and CDR2 YFSETQ. CDR3 nucleotide sequence: TGCGCCAGCAGCTTGGCGGACAGGCTCGGGTTTAGACGGTCAGGTACGCAGTATTTT. As protein: CASSLADRLGFRRSGTQYF.

This clone was detected ten times or more. The chain joins TRBV18 to TRBJ1-1, with D unclear. This CDR3 is 13 amino acids long. V lost 3 bases, J lost 3 bases, and 8 bases lay in between. Germline V gene data show CDR1 as KGHSH and CDR2 as LQKENI. CDR3 in amino acids: CASSPEGDTEAFF. The CDR3 nucleotides read TGTGCCAGCTCACCTGAGGGCGACACTGAAGCTTTCTTT.

This rearrangement joins TRBV28 to TRBJ2-5, with 9 bases lining up with TRBD1. Germline-derived CDR1 and CDR2 are MDHEN and SYDVKM. CDR3 length equals 13 residues. The V segment lost 2 bases and the J segment 11 bases; nucleotides outside the gene matches: 6. CDR3 in amino acids: CASSLGSGQGQYF. The CDR3 DNA is TGTGCCAGCAGTTTAGGGTCGGGACAGGGACAGTACTTC.

This chain connects TRBV14 to TRBJ2-7; 7 bases map to TRBD1. V shed 0 bases and J 0 bases; nucleotides not matched to a gene: 8. CDR1 SGHDN and CDR2 FVKESK come from the germline V gene. CDR3 size: 17 residues. CDR3 sequence (DNA): TGTGCCAGCAGCCAAGATTGGGGGACAGAGAGCTCCTACGAGCAGTACTTC. This translates into CASSQDWGTESSYEQYF. Full variable domain (outside the CDR3, taken from reference TRBV14 and TRBJ2-7): EAGVTQFPSHSVIEKGQTVTLRCDPISGHDNLYWYRRVMGKEIKFLLHFVKESKQDESGMPNNRFLAERTGGTYSTLKVQPAELEDSGVYFCASSQDWGTESSYEQYFGPGTRLTVT.

The chain combines TRBV29-1 with TRBJ1-5; no reliable D call. V lost 6 bases and J lost 2, with 17 bases in between. The germline CDR1 and CDR2 sequences are SQVTM and ANQGSEA. The length of the CDR3 is 15 residues. Here the CDR3 reads CSVADGVLGNQPQHF. The DNA of the CDR3 is TGCAGCGTCGCTGACGGGGTACTCGGCAATCAGCCCCAGCATTTT.

The chain combines TRBV7-9 with TRBJ2-3, with 8 bases fitting TRBD2. Per the germline V gene, CDR1 is SEHNR and CDR2 is FQNEAQ (reference sequence). This CDR3 is built from 16 residues. Losses at the gene ends were 1 base for V and 0 bases for J; bases not matched to a gene: 3. The CDR3 protein is CASSLVLAGSTDTQYF. DNA for the CDR3: TGTGCCAGCAGCTTAGTGCTAGCGGGTAGCACAGATACGCAGTATTTT. Looking up the rest from reference TRBV7-9 and TRBJ2-3 gives the full variable domain: DTGVSQNPRHKITKRGQNVTFRCDPISEHNRLYWYRQTLGQGPEFLTYFQNEAQLEKSRLLSDRFSAERPKGSFSTLEIQRTEQGDSAMYLCASSLVLAGSTDTQYFGPGTRLTVL.

This chain's CDR3 is CASSLGNRDSRSSPLHF. CDR3 bases: TGTGCCAGCAGCTTAGGCAATCGGGACAGCAGAAGTTCACCCCTCCACTTT. The rearrangement joins TRBV7-2 to TRBJ1-6; TRBD1 aligns across 7 bases. The V gene's germline CDR1 is SGHTA and CDR2 FQGNSA. With V trimmed by 1 base and J by 9 bases, 12 bases remained unmatched. CDR3 length equals 17 residues.

This rearrangement joins TRBV5-1 to TRBJ2-3; D gene uncertain. Germline V lookup: CDR1 SGHRS, CDR2 YFSETQ. The CDR3 covers 14 residues. The V gene lost 3 bases and the J gene lost 5 bases, with 13 bases spanning the gap. Here the CDR3 reads CASSSGFLRDTQYF. In nucleotides, the CDR3 is TGCGCCAGCAGCTCCGGGTTTCTTAGAGATACGCAGTATTTT.

This clone has a single count. This chain links TRBV5-8 with TRBJ2-6, with 10 bases identical to TRBD1. There are 17 residues in the CDR3. Germline lookup yields CDR1 SGHTS and CDR2 YDEGEE. V dropped 9 bases and J dropped 1; count of bases not matched to a gene: 10. The CDR3 region is CATYRTGGRSGANVLTF. CDR3 bases: TGTGCCACCTACCGGACAGGGGGAAGATCTGGGGCCAACGTCCTGACTTTC.

The rearrangement joins TRBV7-9 to TRBJ1-2; a possible D gene is TRBD1 (5 bases). The CDR3 consists of 12 residues. The V end lost 8 bases, the J end lost 10 bases, and 17 bases lay between the germline ends. The germline V gene encodes CDR1 SEHNR and CDR2 FQNEAQ (reference sequence). CDR3 amino acids: CASGPGDLPYTF. The CDR3 DNA reads as TGTGCCAGCGGCCCGGGGGACCTCCCCTACACCTTC.

About this clone: One end of the junction does not line up with germline, which may come from a read error. The chain combines TRBV6-1 with TRBJ2-7, with 16 bases fitting TRBD2. This CDR3 spans 16 amino acids. Germline CDR1 MNHNS, CDR2 SASEGT. The chain's CDR3 is CASSKAGTSGGGEQYF. The CDR3 coding sequence is TGTGCCAGCAGTAAAGCCGGGACTAGCGGGGGGGGAGAGCAGTACTTC.

The CDR3 region has the DNA TGTGCCAGCAGCTTAGTAAGACAGGAGGTGTATGGCTACACCTTC. Translated, it gives CASSLVRQEVYGYTF. This chain joins TRBV7-2 and TRBJ1-2; tentatively, D is TRBD1 (6 bases). The germline V and J ends were trimmed by 1 base and 5 bases, with 14 bases remaining between them. Germline V gene data show CDR1 as SGHTA and CDR2 as FQGNSA. The CDR3 totals 15 residues.

The gene calls are TRBV6-1 and TRBJ1-2, with unresolved D. The CDR3 has 13 residues. The V and J ends lost 1 base and 7 bases respectively, with 10 bases between them. Germline loops: CDR1 MNHNS, CDR2 SASEGT. The CDR3, as DNA: TGTGCCAGCAGTGAAGGGCCCCGGGGTGGCTACACCTTC. Encoded protein: CASSEGPRGGYTF.

V and J are TRBV19 and TRBJ1-2; D is ambiguous. CDR3 length: 16 amino acids. Trimming took 8 bases from V and 1 from J, leaving 20 bases between them. The germline gives CDR1 LNHDA, CDR2 SQIVND (reference sequence). The CDR3 nucleotides are TGTGCCAGTTACACAGTTTCCGGGATAGGTAACTATGGCTACACCTTC. Translated: CASYTVSGIGNYGYTF. The full variable domain, in which reference TRBV19 and TRBJ1-2 provide the parts outside the CDR3, is DGGITQSPKYLFRKEGQNVTLSCEQNLNHDAMYWYRQDPGQGLRLIYYSQIVNDFQKGDIAEGYSVSREKKESFPLTVTSAQKNPTAFYLCASYTVSGIGNYGYTFGSGTRLTVV.

The V call is TRBV28, the J call TRBJ2-6; D not resolved. V was cut by 3 bases and J by 0 bases, with 6 bases left in between. The CDR3 contains 15 residues. The V gene's germline CDR1 is MDHEN and CDR2 SYDVKM. The CDR3 reads CASSFQFSGANVLTF. DNA for the CDR3: TGTGCCAGCAGTTTCCAGTTCTCTGGGGCCAACGTCCTGACTTTC.

This clone was counted only a few times. V gene TRBV2 combines with J gene TRBJ1-1; D is perhaps TRBD1 (6 bases). Germline CDR1 and CDR2: SNHLY and FYNNEI. The ends were cut back, 4 bases at V and 4 bases at J, with 13 bases in the middle. This CDR3 has 14 amino acids. CDR3 DNA sequence: TGTGCCAGCAGTGTCCGGACAGAAGTCACTGAAGCTTTCTTT. This sequence encodes CASSVRTEVTEAFF.

This clone has just one count. This chain links TRBV4-2 with TRBJ2-5; weak D call: TRBD1 (6 bases). The DNA end favors TRBJ2-7, so the J call may be wrong. The CDR3 has 16 amino acids. Germline V gives CDR1 LGHNA, CDR2 YNFKEQ. The CDR3 spells CASSQDGGELSYEQYF. For the CDR3, the DNA is TGTGCCAGCAGCCAAGATGGGGGCGAGCTCTCGTACGAGCAGTACTTC.

J is TRBJ2-3 and V is TRBV6-1; TRBD2 matches at 10 bases. The germline CDR1 and CDR2 sequences are MNHNS and SASEGT. V lost 2 bases, J lost 5 bases, and 10 bases stayed unmatched. The CDR3 consists of 17 residues. The DNA of the CDR3 is TGTGCCAGCAGTGAACTGAGCGGGGGGGCATTAAAAGATACGCAGTATTTT. It yields the protein CASSELSGGALKDTQYF.

This chain uses TRBV18 with TRBJ1-3; no reliable D call. Germline lookup yields CDR1 KGHSH and CDR2 LQKENI. V was shortened by 2 bases and J by 0 bases, with 8 bases between the two germline ends. This CDR3 is built from 15 residues. The CDR3 is CASSPMLDSGNTIYF. The CDR3 DNA is TGTGCCAGCTCACCAATGTTAGACTCTGGAAACACCATATATTTT.

The chain couples TRBV15 to TRBJ1-3; TRBD1 agrees at 8 bases. Germline values: CDR1 LNHNV, CDR2 YYDKDF (reference sequence). The J segment lost 0 bases and the V segment lost 1 base, leaving 8 bases of the junction unmatched. The length of the CDR3 is 18 residues. CDR3 nucleotide sequence: TGTGCCACCAGCAGAGGATCGGGGCAGGGGGCCTCTGGAAACACCATATATTTT. Translating it yields CATSRGSGQGASGNTIYF.

The chain uses TRBV27 and TRBJ2-1; D is unclear. CDR1 and CDR2 (germline): MNHEY, SMNVEV (reference sequence). The CDR3 contains 15 residues. V was clipped by 5 bases and J by 1 base, with 12 bases between them. The CDR3 reads CASSPLPSSYNEQFF. The CDR3 coding sequence is TGTGCCAGCAGTCCACTACCGTCTTCCTACAATGAGCAGTTCTTC.

The V call is TRBV5-1, the J call TRBJ2-1, with 7 nucleotides matching TRBD1. V shed 4 bases, J shed 5 bases, and the junction held 6 bases outside the gene matches. Germline lookup yields CDR1 SGHRS and CDR2 YFSETQ. The CDR3 sequence is 14 residues long. CDR3 residues: CASSVSGQNNEQFF. The CDR3 DNA reads as TGCGCCAGCAGCGTCTCGGGACAGAACAATGAGCAGTTCTTC.

This clone was counted between two and nine times. V gene TRBV11-2 combines with J gene TRBJ2-2; D might be TRBD1 (5 bases). From germline, CDR1 is SGHAT and CDR2 FQNNGV. CDR3 length: 15 residues. V lost 5 bases and J 0 bases, leaving 10 bases between the germline ends. CDR3 protein: CASSQGHTNTGELFF. CDR3 nucleotide sequence: TGTGCCAGCAGCCAAGGACACACGAACACCGGGGAGCTGTTTTTT.

The chain links TRBV6-6 to TRBJ2-5; tentatively, D is TRBD2 (5 bases). V was trimmed by 5 bases and J by 2 bases, leaving 12 bases between them. Looked up from germline, CDR1 is MNHNY and CDR2 is SVGAGI (reference sequence). CDR3 length: 14 amino acids. CDR3 in amino acids: CASSPNWRQETQYF. The CDR3 nucleotides are TGTGCCAGCAGTCCCAATTGGAGGCAAGAGACCCAGTACTTC.

This sequence joins TRBV5-1 and TRBJ2-3, with 11 bases matching TRBD2. The germline V gene has CDR1 SGHRS and CDR2 YFSETQ. This CDR3 is built from 16 residues. V gave up 2 bases and J gave up 6 bases; unmatched junction bases: 8. CDR3 loop: CASSFFSGGAGDTQYF. The CDR3 coding sequence is TGCGCCAGCAGCTTTTTTAGCGGGGGGGCCGGGGATACGCAGTATTTT.